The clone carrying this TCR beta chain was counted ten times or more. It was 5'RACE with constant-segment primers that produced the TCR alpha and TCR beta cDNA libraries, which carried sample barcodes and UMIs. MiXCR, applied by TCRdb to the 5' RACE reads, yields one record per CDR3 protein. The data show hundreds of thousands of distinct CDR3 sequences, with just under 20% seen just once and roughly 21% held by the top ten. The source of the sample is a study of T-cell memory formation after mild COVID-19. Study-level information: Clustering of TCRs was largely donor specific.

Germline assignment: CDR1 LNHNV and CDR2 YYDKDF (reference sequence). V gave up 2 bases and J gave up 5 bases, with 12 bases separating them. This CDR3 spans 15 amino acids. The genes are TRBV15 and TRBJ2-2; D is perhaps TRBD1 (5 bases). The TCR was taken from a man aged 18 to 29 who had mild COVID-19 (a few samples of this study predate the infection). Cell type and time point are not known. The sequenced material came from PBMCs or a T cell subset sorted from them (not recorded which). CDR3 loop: CATSRQGVRTGELFF. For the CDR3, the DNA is TGTGCCACCAGCAGACAAGGGGTCCGGACCGGGGAGCTGTTTTTT.